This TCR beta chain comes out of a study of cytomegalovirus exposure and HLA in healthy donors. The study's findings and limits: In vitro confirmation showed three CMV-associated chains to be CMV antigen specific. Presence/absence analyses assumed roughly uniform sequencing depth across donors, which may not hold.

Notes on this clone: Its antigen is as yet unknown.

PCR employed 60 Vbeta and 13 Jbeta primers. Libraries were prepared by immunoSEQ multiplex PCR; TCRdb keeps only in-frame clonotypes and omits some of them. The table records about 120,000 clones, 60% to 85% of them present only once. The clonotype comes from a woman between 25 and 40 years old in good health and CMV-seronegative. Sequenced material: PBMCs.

The CDR3 DNA sequence: TGTGCCAGCAGCTCTACTAGCGGGAGGGCCCAAGAGACCCAGTACTTC. Protein product: CASSSTSGRAQETQYF. This chain links TRBV5-4 with TRBJ2-5; 13 positions match TRBD2. Germline loops: CDR1 SGHNT, CDR2 YYREEE (reference sequence). V was clipped by 3 bases and J by 1 base; unmatched bases: 3. The CDR3 runs to 16 residues.